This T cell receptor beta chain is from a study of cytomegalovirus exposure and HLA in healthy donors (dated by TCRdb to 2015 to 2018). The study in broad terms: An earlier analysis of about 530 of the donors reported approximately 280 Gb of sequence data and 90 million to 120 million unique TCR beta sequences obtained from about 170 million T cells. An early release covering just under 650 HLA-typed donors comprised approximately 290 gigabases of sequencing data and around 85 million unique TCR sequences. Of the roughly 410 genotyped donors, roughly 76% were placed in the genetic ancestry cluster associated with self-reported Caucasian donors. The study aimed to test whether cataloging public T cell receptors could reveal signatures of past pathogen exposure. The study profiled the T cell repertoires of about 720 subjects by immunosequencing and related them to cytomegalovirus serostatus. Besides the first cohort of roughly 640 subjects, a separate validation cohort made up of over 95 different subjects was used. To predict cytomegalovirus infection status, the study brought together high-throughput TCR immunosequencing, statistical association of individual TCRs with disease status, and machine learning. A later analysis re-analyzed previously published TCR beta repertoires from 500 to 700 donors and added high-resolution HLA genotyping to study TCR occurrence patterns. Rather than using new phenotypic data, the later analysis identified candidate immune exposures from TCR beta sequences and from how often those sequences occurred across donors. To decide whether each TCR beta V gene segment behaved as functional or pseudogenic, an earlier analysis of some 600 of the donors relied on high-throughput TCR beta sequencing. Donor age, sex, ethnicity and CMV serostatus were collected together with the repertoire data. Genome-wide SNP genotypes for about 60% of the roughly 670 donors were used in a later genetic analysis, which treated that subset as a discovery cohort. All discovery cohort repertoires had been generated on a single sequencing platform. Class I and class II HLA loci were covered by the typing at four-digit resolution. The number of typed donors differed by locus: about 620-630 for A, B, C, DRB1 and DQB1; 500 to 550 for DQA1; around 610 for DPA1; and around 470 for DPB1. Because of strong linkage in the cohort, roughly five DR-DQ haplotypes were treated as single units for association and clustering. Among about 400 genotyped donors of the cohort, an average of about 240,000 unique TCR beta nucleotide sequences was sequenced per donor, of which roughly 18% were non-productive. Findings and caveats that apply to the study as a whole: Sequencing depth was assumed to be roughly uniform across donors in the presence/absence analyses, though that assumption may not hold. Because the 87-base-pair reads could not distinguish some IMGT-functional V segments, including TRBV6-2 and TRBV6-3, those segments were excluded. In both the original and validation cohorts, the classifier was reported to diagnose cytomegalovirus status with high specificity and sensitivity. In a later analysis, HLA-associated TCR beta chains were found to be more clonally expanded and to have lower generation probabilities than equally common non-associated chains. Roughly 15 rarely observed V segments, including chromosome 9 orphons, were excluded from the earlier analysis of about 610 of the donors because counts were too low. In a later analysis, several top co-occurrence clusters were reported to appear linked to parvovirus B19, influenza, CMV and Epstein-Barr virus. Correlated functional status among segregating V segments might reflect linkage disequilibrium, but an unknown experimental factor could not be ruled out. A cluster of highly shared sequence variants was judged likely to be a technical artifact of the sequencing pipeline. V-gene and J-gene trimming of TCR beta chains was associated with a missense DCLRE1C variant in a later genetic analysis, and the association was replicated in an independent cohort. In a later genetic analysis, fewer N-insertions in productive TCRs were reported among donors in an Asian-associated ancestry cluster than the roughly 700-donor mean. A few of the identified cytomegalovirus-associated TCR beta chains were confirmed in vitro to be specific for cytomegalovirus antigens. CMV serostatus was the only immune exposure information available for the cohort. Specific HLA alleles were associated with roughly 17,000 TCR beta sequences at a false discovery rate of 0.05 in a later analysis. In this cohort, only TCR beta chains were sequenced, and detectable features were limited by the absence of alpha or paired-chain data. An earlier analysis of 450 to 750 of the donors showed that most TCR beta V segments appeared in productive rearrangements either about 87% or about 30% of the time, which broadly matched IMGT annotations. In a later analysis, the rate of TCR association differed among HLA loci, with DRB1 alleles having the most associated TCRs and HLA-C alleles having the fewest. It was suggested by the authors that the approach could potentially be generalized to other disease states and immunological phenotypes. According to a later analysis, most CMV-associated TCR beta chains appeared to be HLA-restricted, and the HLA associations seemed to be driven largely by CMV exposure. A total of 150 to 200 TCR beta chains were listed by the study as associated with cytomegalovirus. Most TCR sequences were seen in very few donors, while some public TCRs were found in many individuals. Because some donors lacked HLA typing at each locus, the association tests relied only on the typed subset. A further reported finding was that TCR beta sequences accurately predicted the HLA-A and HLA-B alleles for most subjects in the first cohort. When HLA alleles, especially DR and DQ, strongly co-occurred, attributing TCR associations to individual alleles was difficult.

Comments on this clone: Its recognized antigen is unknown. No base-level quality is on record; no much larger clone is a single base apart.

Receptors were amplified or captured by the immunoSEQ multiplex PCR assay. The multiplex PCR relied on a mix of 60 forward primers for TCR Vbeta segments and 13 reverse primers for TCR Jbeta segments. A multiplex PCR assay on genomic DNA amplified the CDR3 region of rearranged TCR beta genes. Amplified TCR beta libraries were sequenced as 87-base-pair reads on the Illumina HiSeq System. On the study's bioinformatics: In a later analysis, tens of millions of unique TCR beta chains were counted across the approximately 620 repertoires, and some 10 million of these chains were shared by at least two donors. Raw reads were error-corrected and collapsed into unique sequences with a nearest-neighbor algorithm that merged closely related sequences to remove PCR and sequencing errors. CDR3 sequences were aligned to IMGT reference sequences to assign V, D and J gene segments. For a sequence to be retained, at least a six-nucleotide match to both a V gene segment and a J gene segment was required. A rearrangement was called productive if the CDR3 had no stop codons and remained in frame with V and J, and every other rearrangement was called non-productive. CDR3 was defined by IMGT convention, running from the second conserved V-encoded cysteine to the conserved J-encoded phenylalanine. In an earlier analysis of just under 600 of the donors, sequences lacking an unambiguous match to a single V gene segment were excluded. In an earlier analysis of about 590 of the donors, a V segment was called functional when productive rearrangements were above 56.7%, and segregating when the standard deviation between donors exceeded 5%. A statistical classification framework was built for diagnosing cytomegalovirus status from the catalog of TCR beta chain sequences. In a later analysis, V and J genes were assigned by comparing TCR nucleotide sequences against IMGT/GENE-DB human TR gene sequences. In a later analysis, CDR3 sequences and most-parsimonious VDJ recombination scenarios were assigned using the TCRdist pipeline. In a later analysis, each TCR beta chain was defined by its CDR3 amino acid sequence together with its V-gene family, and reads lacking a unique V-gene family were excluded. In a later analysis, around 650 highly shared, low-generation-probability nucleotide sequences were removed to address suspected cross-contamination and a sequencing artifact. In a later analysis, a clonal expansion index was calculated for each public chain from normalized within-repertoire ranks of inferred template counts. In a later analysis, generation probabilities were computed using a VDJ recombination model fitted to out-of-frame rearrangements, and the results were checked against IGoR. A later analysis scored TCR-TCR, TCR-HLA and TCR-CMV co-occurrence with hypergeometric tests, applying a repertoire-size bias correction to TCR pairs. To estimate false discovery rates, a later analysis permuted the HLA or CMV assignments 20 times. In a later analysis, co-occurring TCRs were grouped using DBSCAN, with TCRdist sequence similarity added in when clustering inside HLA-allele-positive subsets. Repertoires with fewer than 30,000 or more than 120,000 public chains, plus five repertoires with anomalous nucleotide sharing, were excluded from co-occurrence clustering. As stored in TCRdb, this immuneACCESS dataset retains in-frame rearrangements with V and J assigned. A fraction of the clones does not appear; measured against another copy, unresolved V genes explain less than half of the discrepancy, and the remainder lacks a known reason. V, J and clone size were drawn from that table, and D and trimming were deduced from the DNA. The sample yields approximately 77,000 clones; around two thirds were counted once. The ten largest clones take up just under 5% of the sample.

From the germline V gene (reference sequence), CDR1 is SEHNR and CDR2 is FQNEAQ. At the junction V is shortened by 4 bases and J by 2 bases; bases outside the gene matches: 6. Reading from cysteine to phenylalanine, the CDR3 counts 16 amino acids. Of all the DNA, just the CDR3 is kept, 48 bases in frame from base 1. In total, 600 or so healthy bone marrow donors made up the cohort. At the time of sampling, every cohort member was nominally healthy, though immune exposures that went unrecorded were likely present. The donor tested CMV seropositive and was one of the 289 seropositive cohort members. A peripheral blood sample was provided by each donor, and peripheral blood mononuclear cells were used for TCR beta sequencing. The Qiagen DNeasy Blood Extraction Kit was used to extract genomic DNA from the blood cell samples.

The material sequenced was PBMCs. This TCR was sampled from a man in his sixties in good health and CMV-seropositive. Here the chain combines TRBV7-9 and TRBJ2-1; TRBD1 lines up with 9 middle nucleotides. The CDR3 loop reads CASSSWDRAAYNEQFF. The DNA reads TGTGCCAGCAGCTCCTGGGACAGGGCCGCCTACAATGAGCAGTTCTTC.